This T cell receptor (beta chain) was identified during a study of OX40 agonist ivuxolimab in advanced cancers. In the study overall: Patients treated during dose escalation were battling hepatocellular carcinoma, melanoma, renal cell or head and neck cancer. Whole-study findings and limits: There was clonal expansion of CD4+ and CD8+ blood T cells by week 6 at 0.1 to 3.0 mg/kg.

Sequencing used immunoSEQ multiplex PCR; TCRdb keeps in-frame clones, though not all of them. The repertoire consists of about 100,000 clones, with about 89% occurring once and the leading ten covering around 0.16%. In germline, CDR1 is KGHSH, CDR2 LQKENI. CDR3 length: 19 residues. V was clipped by 3 bases and J by 4 bases; unmatched bases: 17. As regards this clone: Its antigen is undetermined.

This receptor was identified in an adult with an advanced solid tumor such as melanoma, head and neck, liver or kidney cancer. The chain uses TRBV18 and TRBJ2-2, with 7 bases identical to TRBD2. The source was CD4+ or CD8+ T cells sorted from blood, collected in a trial of the OX40 agonist ivuxolimab. DNA for the CDR3: TGTGCCAGCTCACCGTATTTCAGAGCGGGAACCCAGGGCACCGGGGAGCTGTTTTTT. It codes for CASSPYFRAGTQGTGELFF.